Reported below is one T cell receptor (beta chain). Its specificity is not known. Trimming pared 0 bases from V and 3 bases from J, leaving 7 bases between. The CDR3 runs 14 residues. The germline V gene has CDR1 SGDLS and CDR2 YYNGEE. The source of the sample is a study of chemoradiotherapy in HPV16-positive cancers. Study-level information: Two HPV16-positive patients' cells yielded candidate HPV-specific clones and common motifs. Overall study findings and caveats: Candidate HPV-specific clones and E7-related TCR motifs grew in tumor during treatment. Functional assays defining HPV-specific T cells used only two HPV16-positive patients.

This table comes from immunoSEQ multiplex PCR, and its TCRdb copy is limited to in-frame clones, with some not included. The sample lists fewer than 70,000 clones; about 92% were seen once. The chain is built from TRBV9 and TRBJ2-1, with a possible D match to TRBD2 (6 bases). This clonotype was obtained from a human donor with HPV-associated anogenital cancer. The starting material was blood, obtained from a patient who underwent chemoradiotherapy. The CDR3 is CASSVATSYNEQFF. CDR3 in DNA: TGTGCCAGCAGCGTAGCGACTAGCTACAATGAGCAGTTCTTC. Full variable domain (remainder filled in from reference TRBV9 and TRBJ2-1): DSGVTQTPKHLITATGQRVTLRCSPRSGDLSVYWYQQSLDQGLQFLIQYYNGEERAKGNILERFSAQQFPDLHSELNLSSLELGDSALYFCASSVATSYNEQFFGPGTRLTVL.